This T cell receptor beta chain was captured by sequencing in a study of monozygotic twins with inflammatory bowel disease. Study-level results: Variability may have been added to patient repertoires by differing immunosuppressive treatments. Inverse Simpson values showed less TCRbeta diversity in IBD patients than in their healthy co-twins. T cell subtypes that differed could not be told apart. Other individuals had fewer clonotypes in common with IBD patients than with healthy twins, especially with disease activity.

Germline V gene data show CDR1 as SQVTM and CDR2 as ANQGSEA. CDR3 length equals 13 residues. Remarks on this clonotype: The antigen remains undetermined.

No DNA is given; TCRdb re-called the 5' RACE reads and lists each CDR3 protein once. The ten top clones account for 7.7%, within a sample of 200,000 to 250,000 distinct CDR3 sequences. This sequence was found in a human donor with ulcerative colitis or Crohn's disease, or a healthy co-twin of an affected twin (not recorded which). The chain has TRBV29-1 and TRBJ2-2. The sequencing sample was made of blood. CDR3 residues: CSVAYALGGELFF.